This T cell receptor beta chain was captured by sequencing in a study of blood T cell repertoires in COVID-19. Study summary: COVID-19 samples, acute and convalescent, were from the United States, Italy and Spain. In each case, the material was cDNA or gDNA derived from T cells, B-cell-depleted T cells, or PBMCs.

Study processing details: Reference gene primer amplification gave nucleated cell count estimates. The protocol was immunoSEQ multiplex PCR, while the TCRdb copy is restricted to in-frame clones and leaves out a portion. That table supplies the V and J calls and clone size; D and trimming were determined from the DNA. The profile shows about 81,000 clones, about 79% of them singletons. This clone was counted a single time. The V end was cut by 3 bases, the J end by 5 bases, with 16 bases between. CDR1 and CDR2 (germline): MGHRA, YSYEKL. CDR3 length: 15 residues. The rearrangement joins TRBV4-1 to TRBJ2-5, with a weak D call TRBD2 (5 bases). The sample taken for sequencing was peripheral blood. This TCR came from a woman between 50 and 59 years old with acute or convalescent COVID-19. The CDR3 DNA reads TGCGCCAGCAGCCATAGGGAGAGAGTAGGGGAGACCCAGTACTTC. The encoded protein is CASSHRERVGETQYF.